The 21 T cell receptor beta chains reported below all come from one sample, sequenced in a study of T cells in Graves' hyperthyroidism and ophthalmopathy. TCR beta CDR3 region amplification was performed from RNA transcripts. The HTBI set primed first-round TCR CDR3 RT-PCR. TCRdb recomputed calls from the multiplex PCR reads with MiXCR, one row per CDR3 protein. The sample yields about 400,000 distinct CDR3 sequences, 11% to 15% seen once. Sample: blood. These TCRs come from a man in his fifties with Graves' ophthalmopathy.

This clonotype was detected many times. The chain uses TRBV12-3 or TRBV12-4 and TRBJ2-3, with 10 bases aligning to TRBD2. CDR3 length: 15 amino acids. J gave up 6 bases and V 3 bases, and 6 bases lay outside the gene matches. In nucleotides, the CDR3 is TGTGCCAGCAGTTTCCCTAGCGGGAGCGGTGATACGCAGTATTTT. Amino acid sequence: CASSFPSGSGDTQYF.

This clonotype turned up a few times. V usage is TRBV5-4 and J usage is TRBJ2-1; 13 nucleotides align to TRBD2. The V segment lost 3 bases and the J segment 6 bases; nucleotides outside the gene matches: 9. Germline V CDR1 and CDR2: SGHNT, YYREEE (reference sequence). The CDR3 is 17 residues long. The CDR3 region is CASSSGTSGIGGNEQFF. The CDR3 DNA reads as TGTGCCAGCAGCTCCGGGACTAGCGGGATAGGTGGCAATGAGCAGTTCTTC.

The chain recombines TRBV2 with TRBJ1-1; D ambiguous. The CDR3 is made up of 14 amino acids. The V end was cut by 3 bases, the J end by 3 bases, with 11 bases between. Germline V gene lookup returns CDR1 SNHLY and CDR2 FYNNEI. The CDR3: CASSEQETYTEAFF. The CDR3 DNA sequence: TGTGCCAGCAGTGAGCAGGAGACATACACTGAAGCTTTCTTT.

This clonotype has at least ten counts. The V and J genes are TRBV12-3 or TRBV12-4 and TRBJ2-5, with D possibly matching TRBD2 (5 bases). The V gene lost 6 bases and the J gene lost 3 bases, with 17 bases spanning the gap. The CDR3 runs 15 residues. In nucleotides, the CDR3 is TGTGCCAGCAGACTCGGACTTGCCGAAAAAGAGACCCAGTACTTC. Translation: CASRLGLAEKETQYF.

This clonotype has a handful of counts. The genes are TRBV29-1 and TRBJ2-7; D may be TRBD1 or TRBD2 (6 bases each). Trimming left V 3 bases short and J 7 bases short, with 10 bases between. Germline CDR1 is SQVTM and CDR2 is ANQGSEA. The CDR3 has 11 amino acids. The CDR3 protein is CSVERGGEQYF. As DNA, the CDR3 is TGCAGCGTTGAGAGAGGGGGGGAGCAGTACTTC.

To note about this clonotype: A much larger clone lies a single base off, so this may be a read error. The J gene is TRBJ1-2, the V gene TRBV14; 7 nucleotides line up with TRBD1. This CDR3 has 15 residues. Germline assignment: CDR1 SGHDN and CDR2 FVKESK. Trimming at V came to 3 bases and at J to 4 bases, leaving 8 bases not matched to a gene. The CDR3 coding sequence is TGTGCCAGCAGCCAGATAGGGGGCGGAACCTATGGCTACACCTTC. Residues: CASSQIGGGTYGYTF.

This clonotype was observed many times. The CDR3, as DNA: TGCAGTGCTAGAGAGGGGACTAGCGGTGGAGATACGCAGTATTTT. Amino acids: CSAREGTSGGDTQYF. This sequence joins TRBV20-1 and TRBJ2-3, with 11 bases aligning to TRBD2. The CDR3 is made up of 15 amino acids. Trimming took 0 bases from V and 5 from J; bases not matched to a gene: 4. The germline V gene encodes CDR1 DFQATT and CDR2 SNEGSKA (reference sequence).

The table lists this clonotype with many counts. CDR3 sequence reads: CASSQGLGDTQYF. The DNA for the CDR3 is TGTGCCAGCAGCCAAGGCCTGGGGGATACGCAGTATTTT. The rearrangement uses TRBV3-1 and TRBJ2-3, with D uncertain. V was shortened by 1 base and J by 6 bases, with 8 bases between the two germline ends. CDR1 and CDR2 (germline): LGHDT, YNNKEL (reference sequence). The CDR3 loop spans 13 amino acids.

Here the CDR3 reads CASSPKVGTRLGNGYTF. CDR3 nucleotides: TGTGCCAGCAGTCCTAAAGTCGGCACAAGGCTGGGTAATGGCTACACCTTC. The rearrangement joins TRBV27 to TRBJ1-2, with no clear D. In germline, CDR1 is MNHEY, CDR2 SMNVEV (reference sequence). The CDR3 consists of 17 residues. With 5 bases removed from V and 6 bases from J, the gap between germline ends came to 25 bases.

Many counts were recorded for this clonotype. This chain links TRBV29-1 with TRBJ2-1; 11 nucleotides agree with TRBD1. In germline, CDR1 is SQVTM, CDR2 ANQGSEA. The CDR3 totals 12 residues. Unmatched junction bases numbered 2, after V lost 6 bases and J lost 7 bases. CDR3 protein: CSVGQGGNEQFF. The DNA for the CDR3 is TGCAGCGTGGGACAGGGGGGGAATGAGCAGTTCTTC.

Note on this clonotype: Possible read error: a much larger clone is one base away. The genes are TRBV5-1 and TRBJ1-1, with D possibly being TRBD1 (6 bases). Germline V gene data show CDR1 as SGHRS and CDR2 as YFSETQ. The ends were cut back, 7 bases at V and 2 bases at J, with 18 bases in the middle. The CDR3 has 15 amino acids. The CDR3 region is CASRGSGTRNTEAFF. DNA for the CDR3: TGCGCCAGCCGGGGATCCGGGACACGAAACACTGAAGCTTTCTTT.

This clonotype was picked up many times. This rearrangement joins TRBV12-3 or TRBV12-4 to TRBJ2-1; possible D gene TRBD2, 5 bases. This CDR3 region has 13 residues. Deletions cut 5 bases from V and 9 bases from J, with 14 bases between. CDR3: CASSKGVVGEQFF. In nucleotides, the CDR3 is TGTGCCAGCAGTAAGGGAGTTGTTGGTGAGCAGTTCTTC.

The chain joins TRBV7-6 to TRBJ2-3, with TRBD2 matching over 7 bases. The CDR3 length is 12 residues. The V segment lost 5 bases and the J segment 10 bases; nucleotides outside the gene matches: 6. Germline loops: CDR1 SGHVS, CDR2 FNYEAQ. CDR3 in DNA: TGTGCCAGCAGCGAAGGACTAGGCTCGCAGTATTTT. Translation gives CASSEGLGSQYF.

This clonotype was detected many times. J is TRBJ2-3 and V is TRBV6-6; no clear D. Trimming took 0 bases from V and 1 from J, leaving 8 bases between them. Germline CDR1 reads MNHNY; CDR2 reads SVGAGI (reference sequence). The CDR3 extends over 15 amino acids. The chain's CDR3 is CASSYSRSRTDTQYF. In DNA, the CDR3 is TGTGCCAGCAGTTACTCTCGGTCCCGCACAGATACGCAGTATTTT.

This chain links TRBV6-1 with TRBJ2-5; 7 nucleotides match TRBD1. Looked up from germline, CDR1 is MNHNS and CDR2 is SASEGT. The CDR3 is made up of 12 amino acids. Trimming at V came to 5 bases and at J to 12 bases, leaving 9 bases not matched to a gene. The CDR3 DNA reads as TGTGCCAGCAGTCGGACAGGTGGGCGAAAGTACTTC. It is translated as CASSRTGGRKYF.

The chain combines TRBV29-1 with TRBJ1-2; TRBD1 is a possible D gene (6 bases). In germline, CDR1 is SQVTM, CDR2 ANQGSEA. The V end was cut by 0 bases, the J end by 3 bases, with 11 bases between. CDR3 length: 14 residues. The CDR3 protein is CSVEDGGRDYGYTF. The CDR3 DNA is TGCAGCGTTGAAGACGGGGGGCGCGACTATGGCTACACCTTC. Complete variable domain (other parts from reference TRBV29-1 and TRBJ1-2): SAVISQKPSRDICQRGTSLTIQCQVDSQVTMMFWYRQQPGQSLTLIATANQGSEATYESGFVIDKFPISRPNLTFSTLTVSNMSPEDSSIYLCSVEDGGRDYGYTFGSGTRLTVV.

This clonotype has a handful of counts. The chain is built from TRBV28 and TRBJ2-3; 8 positions agree with TRBD1. CDR1 and CDR2 (germline): MDHEN, SYDVKM. The CDR3 length is 14 residues. Losses at the gene ends were 4 bases for V and 4 bases for J; bases not matched to a gene: 4. The CDR3 DNA reads TGTGCCAGCAGTTCCCCAGGGGGCCCAGATACGCAGTATTTT. Amino acid sequence: CASSSPGGPDTQYF.

This clonotype was seen ten or more times. The chain joins TRBV29-1 to TRBJ2-1, with D perhaps TRBD2 (5 bases). Per the germline V gene, CDR1 is SQVTM and CDR2 is ANQGSEA. Trimming cost V 8 bases and J 8 bases, with 16 bases left between them. This CDR3 comprises 12 residues. CDR3 DNA: TGCAGCCCGAGCGATAGCGTCGATGAGCAGTTCTTC. The encoded protein is CSPSDSVDEQFF.

V and J are TRBV27 and TRBJ2-3, with 8 bases matching TRBD1. Trimming cost V 6 bases and J 4 bases; bases outside gene matches: 18. The CDR3 consists of 18 residues. Germline CDR1 and CDR2: MNHEY and SMNVEV (reference sequence). CDR3 amino acids: CASRQGDSGPLHPDTQYF. In DNA form, the CDR3 reads TGTGCCAGCAGACAGGGGGATAGCGGCCCATTACATCCAGATACGCAGTATTTT.

This chain uses TRBV5-1 with TRBJ2-1; 12 positions match TRBD2. Losses at the gene ends were 0 bases for V and 9 bases for J; bases not matched to a gene: 4. The V gene's germline CDR1 is SGHRS and CDR2 YFSETQ. The CDR3 length is 15 residues. CDR3 region: CASSLAASGRAEQFF. CDR3 DNA sequence: TGCGCCAGCAGCTTGGCGGCTAGCGGGAGGGCTGAGCAGTTCTTC.

This clonotype was detected only a few times. The chain couples TRBV30 to TRBJ2-1; no clear D. Germline assignment: CDR1 GTSNPN and CDR2 SVGIG (reference sequence). V was trimmed by 3 bases and J by 2 bases, leaving 14 bases between them. The CDR3 has 15 amino acids. The CDR3, as DNA: TGTGCCTGGAGATTATCGGTAGGGCCCTACAATGAGCAGTTCTTC. This translates into CAWRLSVGPYNEQFF.